There are many counts of the clone carrying this T cell receptor beta chain. The data derive from a study of T cells in Graves' hyperthyroidism and ophthalmopathy. It was RNA transcripts that yielded the amplified TCR beta CDR3 regions. Researchers ran a first-round RT-PCR on the TCR CDR3 using the HTBI primer set. TCRdb called the multiplex PCR reads again in MiXCR, with one record for every CDR3 protein. The sample gives hundreds of thousands of distinct CDR3 sequences, around 15% of which show up once; roughly an eighth is in the top ten. Germline V gives CDR1 LNHNV, CDR2 YYDKDF (reference sequence). CDR3 length: 13 residues. Trimming shortened V by 5 bases and J by 1 base, and 8 bases separated the two germline ends. At least 3 on the Clinical Activity Score was recorded for ophthalmopathy patients, who also had NOSPECS grade at least 4 and duration under 3 months. Isolation of PBMCs was performed on roughly 9 ml fresh peripheral blood.

The chain is built from TRBV15 and TRBJ1-1; D unclear. Sequencing was carried out using blood. This TCR came from a woman aged 45-60 years with Graves' ophthalmopathy. The CDR3: CATSPTRNTEAFF. The CDR3 DNA sequence: TGTGCCACCAGCCCGACAAGGAACACTGAAGCTTTCTTT.